This entry lists 22 T cell receptor beta chains sequenced from one sample in a study of T cells in Graves' hyperthyroidism and ophthalmopathy. Authors of the study amplified TCR beta CDR3 regions from RNA transcripts. Primed by the HTBI set, a first-round RT-PCR was run on the TCR CDR3. TCRdb used MiXCR to reprocess the multiplex PCR reads, holding one entry per CDR3 protein. There are about 540,000 distinct CDR3 sequences in the sample; around 42% occur only once, and 8.2% lies in the top ten. The sequencing sample was made of peripheral blood or thyroid tissue (not recorded which). The source is a woman aged 18-35 years with Graves' hyperthyroidism.

The chain has TRBV20-1 and TRBJ2-7; possibly TRBD2 for D (6 bases). The CDR3 loop spans 9 amino acids. V lost 3 bases to trimming and J lost 12 bases, with 9 bases between them. Germline values: CDR1 DFQATT, CDR2 SNEGSKA (reference sequence). This CDR3 reads CSASGGRYF. The CDR3 DNA reads as TGCAGTGCTAGTGGGGGGAGGTACTTC.

This clonotype was observed at least ten times. V gene TRBV15 combines with J gene TRBJ2-5; D remains ambiguous. Trimming removed 2 bases from V and 5 bases from J, with 6 bases in between. There are 12 residues in the CDR3. CDR1 and CDR2 from the germline V gene are LNHNV and YYDKDF (reference sequence). CDR3 DNA: TGTGCCACCAGCAGACGGCAGGAGACCCAGTACTTC. Translation: CATSRRQETQYF.

This clonotype occurred many times. A read error is likely, as this CDR3 ends without the conserved phenylalanine or tryptophan. The DNA is omitted, as the CDR3 cannot be located on it reliably, and the CDR3 follows TCRdb's listing. The rearrangement links TRBV12-3 or TRBV12-4 to TRBJ1-1; the tabulated D call, TRBD1, remains unverified against the DNA. The length of the CDR3 is 9 amino acids, counting both ends. The CDR3 loop reads CASSYGGHH.

This clonotype has a count of ten or more. The chain couples TRBV10-3 to TRBJ2-2; 11 nucleotides agree with TRBD2. V gave up 3 bases and J gave up 6 bases; unmatched junction bases: 9. CDR1 is ENHRY and CDR2 is SYGVKD in the germline V gene. CDR3 size: 17 residues. The CDR3 sequence is CAISDPSLAGVAGELFF. CDR3 bases: TGTGCCATCAGTGACCCATCACTAGCGGGAGTGGCCGGGGAGCTGTTTTTT.

The chain employs TRBV7-8 and TRBJ1-3; D ambiguous. Germline V gene sequence: CDR1 SGHVS, CDR2 FQNEAQ. V was clipped by 5 bases and J by 6 bases, with 26 bases between them. The CDR3 length is 18 residues. CDR3 amino acids: CASSPSGNDEDLKNTIYF. CDR3 in DNA: TGTGCCAGCAGCCCCAGCGGGAATGACGAGGACCTGAAAAACACCATATATTTT.

There are a few counts of this clonotype. CDR3 amino acids: CTMGPYFEETQYF. DNA for the CDR3: TGTACCATGGGCCCCTATTTCGAGGAGACCCAGTACTTC. The chain is built from TRBV5-5 and TRBJ2-5; D is ambiguous. This CDR3 is built from 13 residues. Germline assignment: CDR1 SGHKS and CDR2 YYEKEE (reference sequence).

J is TRBJ2-2 and V is TRBV2; D gene unclear. Germline V gives CDR1 SNHLY, CDR2 FYNNEI. V gave up 1 base and J gave up 7 bases, with 7 bases separating them. The CDR3 length is 13 residues. This chain's CDR3 is CASSEGSIGELFF. The DNA of the CDR3 is TGTGCCAGCAGTGAAGGCTCGATCGGGGAGCTGTTTTTT.

The sample holds a few counts of this clonotype. The chain uses TRBV7-2 and TRBJ2-5; D is unresolved. V was cut by 2 bases and J by 3 bases, with 7 bases left in between. Germline values: CDR1 SGHTA, CDR2 FQGNSA. CDR3 size: 13 residues. The CDR3 loop is CASSLRRKETQYF. The DNA for the CDR3 is TGTGCCAGCAGCTTAAGGAGAAAAGAGACCCAGTACTTC.

The sample holds many counts of this clonotype. The V gene is TRBV5-1, the J gene TRBJ2-7; D may be TRBD1 (6 bases). The V gene's germline CDR1 is SGHRS and CDR2 YFSETQ. The CDR3 spans 15 residues. Trimming shortened V by 0 bases and J by 5 bases, and 15 bases separated the two germline ends. The CDR3 region has the DNA TGCGCCAGCAGCTTGGTGACCCAGGGGACGGACGAGCAGTACTTC. Its translation is CASSLVTQGTDEQYF.

V usage is TRBV9 and J usage is TRBJ1-2; D remains unclear. CDR1 is SGDLS and CDR2 is YYNGEE in the germline V gene. V lost 4 bases, J lost 4 bases, and 20 bases lay in between. The CDR3 loop spans 16 amino acids. CDR3 coding DNA: TGTGCCAGCAGCCAAGATATAGGACCCGTGGTCTATGGCTACACCTTC. Protein product: CASSQDIGPVVYGYTF.

The chain has TRBV29-1 and TRBJ1-1; no firm D call. Trimming shortened V by 8 bases and J by 11 bases, and 18 bases separated the two germline ends. Per the germline V gene, CDR1 is SQVTM and CDR2 is ANQGSEA. This CDR3 is 11 amino acids long. CDR3 nucleotides: TGCAGCATTAGCGGGCCGATGGGTGCTTTCTTT. Residues: CSISGPMGAFF.

CDR3: CASSEAGATPNEKLFF. In DNA form, the CDR3 reads TGTGCCAGCAGTGAGGCGGGGGCCACACCTAATGAAAAACTGTTTTTT. The chain employs TRBV25-1 and TRBJ1-4, with D tentatively TRBD1 (6 bases). V was clipped by 3 bases and J by 3 bases, with 14 bases between them. Germline V lookup: CDR1 MGHDK, CDR2 SYGVNS. This CDR3 is 16 amino acids long.

The genes are TRBV29-1 and TRBJ1-1; a possible D gene is TRBD1 (5 bases). The germline gives CDR1 SQVTM, CDR2 ANQGSEA. Trimming shortened V by 8 bases and J by 1 base, and 11 bases separated the two germline ends. The CDR3 runs to 12 residues. The CDR3 DNA is TGCAGCCATCCGGGGCAGAACACTGAAGCTTTCTTT. This codes for CSHPGQNTEAFF.

This chain joins TRBV20-1 and TRBJ1-2; D remains ambiguous. The CDR3 spans 13 residues. The ends were cut back, 4 bases at V and 0 bases at J, with 9 bases in the middle. Germline V lookup: CDR1 DFQATT, CDR2 SNEGSKA (reference sequence). Written as DNA, the CDR3 is TGCAGTGCTATAATAGGCGCTAACTATGGCTACACCTTC. Its protein is CSAIIGANYGYTF.

This clonotype has just a few counts. This chain uses TRBV2 with TRBJ2-7; possibly TRBD2 for D (6 bases). The CDR3 is 15 residues long. V dropped 6 bases and J dropped 0 bases, with 15 bases sitting between them. The germline V gene encodes CDR1 SNHLY and CDR2 FYNNEI. The CDR3 DNA reads TGTGCCAGCAGCCAAGGGACCGGGAGCTCCTACGAGCAGTACTTC. Protein sequence: CASSQGTGSSYEQYF.

This clonotype was seen ten or more times. The V call is TRBV2, the J call TRBJ1-2, with a possible D match to TRBD1 (5 bases). This CDR3 has 13 amino acids. Between the trimmed V and J ends, which lost 7 bases and 2 bases, there was a span of 11 bases. Looked up from germline, CDR1 is SNHLY and CDR2 is FYNNEI. CDR3 protein: CASKLTENYGYTF. CDR3 DNA: TGTGCCAGCAAGCTGACAGAAAACTATGGCTACACCTTC.

A few counts support this clonotype. V gene TRBV10-3 combines with J gene TRBJ1-5, with D perhaps TRBD1 (5 bases). This CDR3 has 13 amino acids. Germline values: CDR1 ENHRY, CDR2 SYGVKD. The CDR3 region is CVTWGESNQPQHF. CDR3 sequence (DNA): TGTGTCACGTGGGGCGAGAGCAATCAGCCCCAGCATTTT.

The chain joins TRBV12-5 to TRBJ2-2; D not resolved. Germline V gives CDR1 LGHNT, CDR2 FRNRAP. Trimming removed 0 bases at V and 7 bases at J, with 6 bases between. The CDR3 is made up of 13 amino acids. CDR3 protein: CASGLVFGGELFF. The CDR3 nucleotides read TGTGCTAGTGGTTTGGTCTTCGGCGGGGAGCTGTTTTTT.

The V and J genes are TRBV2 and TRBJ1-1; 8 nucleotides agree with TRBD1. The CDR3 contains 15 residues. V trimming: 5 bases; J trimming: 2 bases; junction bases outside the gene matches: 7. Germline values: CDR1 SNHLY, CDR2 FYNNEI. CDR3 nucleotides: TGTGCCAGCAGTAAAAGACAGGGGTCTAACACTGAAGCTTTCTTT. This gives the protein CASSKRQGSNTEAFF.

This chain connects TRBV29-1 to TRBJ1-6, with 9 bases identical to TRBD1. The germline V gene encodes CDR1 SQVTM and CDR2 ANQGSEA. J gave up 13 bases and V 5 bases, and 6 bases lay outside the gene matches. The CDR3 totals 12 residues. CDR3 bases: TGCAGCGTTCGACAGGGGGGATCCCCCCTCCACTTT. Protein product: CSVRQGGSPLHF.

The sample holds many counts of this clonotype. CDR3 in amino acids: CASSSGQQEVTQYF. CDR3 DNA: TGTGCCAGCAGCTCCGGACAGCAGGAGGTGACCCAGTACTTC. The gene calls are TRBV7-8 and TRBJ2-5, with D perhaps TRBD1 (6 bases). Germline V gene data show CDR1 as SGHVS and CDR2 as FQNEAQ. The CDR3 consists of 14 residues. V was pared by 4 bases and J by 7 bases, with 16 bases between.

In its sample, this clonotype was seen many times. This chain uses TRBV10-3 with TRBJ2-7; 13 nucleotides line up with TRBD2. J gave up 5 bases and V 7 bases, and 8 bases lay outside the gene matches. The CDR3 extends over 15 amino acids. Germline CDR1 reads ENHRY; CDR2 reads SYGVKD. The CDR3: CAIKSGLAGIDEQYF. The CDR3 DNA sequence: TGTGCCATCAAATCGGGACTAGCGGGAATCGACGAGCAGTACTTC.